One sample yielded the 26 T cell receptor beta chains listed below, sequenced in a study of OX40 agonist ivuxolimab in advanced cancers. The repertoire was sequenced with immunoSEQ multiplex PCR; TCRdb's copy has only in-frame clones and lacks some. This sample has about 120,000 clones, with just over 90% found just once. The sequencing used CD4+ or CD8+ T cells sorted from blood, collected in a trial of the OX40 agonist ivuxolimab. The receptors originated from an adult with an advanced solid tumor such as melanoma, head and neck, liver or kidney cancer.

The genes are TRBV9 and TRBJ2-1; 7 bases align to TRBD2. CDR3 length equals 13 residues. Looked up from germline, CDR1 is SGDLS and CDR2 is YYNGEE. V lost 4 bases to trimming and J lost 11 bases; unmatched junction nucleotides: 9. The CDR3 DNA reads TGTGCCAGCAGCCCCGCGTTAGCGGGTAAGCAGTTCTTC. Translation: CASSPALAGKQFF.

The rearrangement uses TRBV11-2 and TRBJ2-7, with 7 bases that match TRBD1. Germline V lookup: CDR1 SGHAT, CDR2 FQNNGV. The CDR3 is made up of 15 amino acids. Trimming cost V 4 bases and J 2 bases; bases outside gene matches: 8. CDR3 loop: CASSSSPGQTYEQYF. The CDR3 coding sequence is TGTGCCAGCAGCTCATCACCGGGACAGACCTACGAGCAGTACTTC.

The rearrangement joins TRBV12-5 to TRBJ2-3; TRBD2 matches 8 bases. The CDR3 length is 17 residues. J lost 5 bases, V lost 6 bases, and 16 bases had no gene match. Germline V CDR1 and CDR2: LGHNT, FRNRAP. DNA for the CDR3: TGTGCTAGTGGGACCCTCGGGAGGGCACAAAAGGTAGATACGCAGTATTTT. Translated, it gives CASGTLGRAQKVDTQYF.

The chain has TRBV5-1 and TRBJ2-3; D not resolved. CDR3 size: 13 residues. Germline-derived CDR1 and CDR2 are SGHRS and YFSETQ. The V gene lost 4 bases and the J gene lost 5 bases, with 11 bases spanning the gap. This chain's CDR3 is CASSPSFGDTQYF. The CDR3, as DNA: TGCGCCAGCAGCCCCTCGTTTGGAGATACGCAGTATTTT.

The chain is built from TRBV5-6 and TRBJ2-7, with D unclear. The CDR3 has 11 residues. V lost 4 bases and J lost 4, with 6 bases in between. CDR1 is SGHDT, CDR2 YYEEEE, per germline. DNA of the CDR3: TGTGCCAGCAGCATTTCTTACGAGCAGTACTTC. Protein: CASSISYEQYF. The variable domain in full, with the rest retrieved from reference TRBV5-6 and TRBJ2-7, is DAGVTQSPTHLIKTRGQQVTLRCSPKSGHDTVSWYQQALGQGPQFIFQYYEEEERQRGNFPDRFSGHQFPNYSSELNVNALLLGDSALYLCASSISYEQYFGPGTRLTVT.

In its sample, this clone was seen once. The J gene is TRBJ2-7, the V gene TRBV4-1; D is uncertain. Trimming took 0 bases from V and 1 from J, leaving 16 bases between them. The germline V gene encodes CDR1 MGHRA and CDR2 YSYEKL. This CDR3 contains 17 residues. The DNA of the CDR3 is TGCGCCAGCAGCCAAGATCGATCCCTCTTCGGTTCCTACGAGCAGTACTTC. This gives the protein CASSQDRSLFGSYEQYF.

This rearrangement joins TRBV19 to TRBJ1-5; perhaps TRBD1 as D (6 bases). The germline V and J ends were trimmed by 5 bases and 5 bases, with 16 bases remaining between them. Germline V gene data show CDR1 as LNHDA and CDR2 as SQIVND (reference sequence). This CDR3 has 15 amino acids. CDR3 region: CASSPAWGGHQPQHF. In DNA form, the CDR3 reads TGTGCCAGTAGTCCTGCCTGGGGGGGCCATCAGCCCCAGCATTTT.

The V and J genes are TRBV6-5 and TRBJ2-4, with a tentative D call TRBD1 (6 bases). V was clipped by 6 bases and J by 9 bases, with 18 bases between them. The CDR3 is 14 residues long. The V gene's germline CDR1 is MNHEY and CDR2 SVGAGI. The DNA for the CDR3 is TGTGCCAGCAGCCGAGGACAGAACGAGGGCATTCAGTACTTC. Its protein is CASSRGQNEGIQYF.

The chain has TRBV28 and TRBJ1-1; D remains ambiguous. Germline V gene data show CDR1 as MDHEN and CDR2 as SYDVKM. The CDR3 sequence is 14 residues long. Trimming stripped 6 bases from V and 1 base from J, with 12 bases between. CDR3 bases: TGTGCCAGCAGCCTTATTGGAGGGAACACTGAAGCTTTCTTT. Residues: CASSLIGGNTEAFF.

The chain links TRBV9 to TRBJ2-5; TRBD2 matches 15 bases. Germline trimming cut 4 bases from V and 0 bases from J; bases unmatched to any gene: 4. Germline values: CDR1 SGDLS, CDR2 YYNGEE. The CDR3 sequence is 17 residues long. The CDR3 DNA is TGTGCCAGCAGCCCCGGACTAGCGGGAGGGTACCAAGAGACCCAGTACTTC. Amino acids: CASSPGLAGGYQETQYF.

On this clone: Other DNA sequences in the same sample also yield this CDR3. CDR3 coding DNA: TGTGCCAGCAGCCCCCGGGCAACTAACTATGGCTACACCTTC. The encoded protein is CASSPRATNYGYTF. This chain uses TRBV7-2 with TRBJ1-2, with D unresolved. From germline, CDR1 is SGHTA and CDR2 FQGNSA. This CDR3 has 14 amino acids. V lost 5 bases and J 0 bases, leaving 10 bases between the germline ends.

This chain uses TRBV2 with TRBJ1-4, with unresolved D. The length of the CDR3 is 15 residues. Germline V CDR1 and CDR2: SNHLY, FYNNEI. V was trimmed by 5 bases and J by 5 bases, leaving 15 bases between them. DNA for the CDR3: TGTGCCAGCAGTCAATTCCTGATCCCCAATGAAAAACTGTTTTTT. It translates to CASSQFLIPNEKLFF.

The chain employs TRBV28 and TRBJ2-6; no reliable D call. Deletions cut 5 bases from V and 0 bases from J, with 14 bases between. The V gene's germline CDR1 is MDHEN and CDR2 SYDVKM. This CDR3 has 17 residues. As DNA, the CDR3 is TGTGCCAGCAGTCAACGGGTACTCCACTCTGGGGCCAACGTCCTGACTTTC. Translating gives CASSQRVLHSGANVLTF.

This rearrangement joins TRBV6-5 to TRBJ2-7, with D tentatively TRBD1 (6 bases). The CDR3 contains 14 residues. Trimming removed 7 bases at V and 6 bases at J, with 19 bases between. Germline V lookup: CDR1 MNHEY, CDR2 SVGAGI. CDR3 in amino acids: CASTSQTGPVEQYF. CDR3 coding DNA: TGTGCCAGCACCAGCCAAACAGGGCCCGTCGAGCAGTACTTC.

The chain links TRBV28 to TRBJ2-7; D is perhaps TRBD1 (5 bases). In germline, CDR1 is MDHEN, CDR2 SYDVKM. There are 16 residues in the CDR3. The V gene lost 1 base and the J gene lost 2 bases, with 15 bases spanning the gap. The CDR3 coding sequence is TGTGCCAGCAGTTTATTCTCGGCAGGGCTACCCTACGAGCAGTACTTC. Protein: CASSLFSAGLPYEQYF.

As DNA, the CDR3 is TGTGCCATCAGTGTGGGGGGCGGAGAAGCTTTCTTT. Amino acid sequence: CAISVGGGEAFF. This chain connects TRBV10-3 to TRBJ1-1; a possible D gene is TRBD1 (6 bases). Germline CDR1 reads ENHRY; CDR2 reads SYGVKD. CDR3 length: 12 residues. V gave up 4 bases and J gave up 8 bases, with 11 bases separating them.

The chain has TRBV5-8 and TRBJ1-6; D not resolved. Trimming shortened V by 1 base and J by 10 bases, and 12 bases separated the two germline ends. The germline V gene encodes CDR1 SGHTS and CDR2 YDEGEE. The CDR3 contains 14 residues. CDR3 in amino acids: CASSLTQVGSPLHF. In nucleotides, the CDR3 is TGTGCCAGCAGCTTGACCCAAGTCGGCTCACCCCTCCACTTT.

The J gene is TRBJ2-1, the V gene TRBV27; possibly TRBD1 for D (6 bases). V shed 2 bases and J shed 9 bases, with 20 bases lying between them. Germline-derived CDR1 and CDR2 are MNHEY and SMNVEV (reference sequence). This CDR3 comprises 16 residues. CDR3 DNA sequence: TGTGCCAGCAGTTTAACCCTTGCGGCCAGGGGTAGTGAGCAGTTCTTC. Translating gives CASSLTLAARGSEQFF.

The sample holds one count of this clone. The chain recombines TRBV9 with TRBJ2-5; 10 positions agree with TRBD2. The CDR3 consists of 16 residues. Germline lookup yields CDR1 SGDLS and CDR2 YYNGEE. The V and J ends lost 2 bases and 5 bases, in that order; junction bases with no gene match: 9. The CDR3 sequence is CASSVGLLAGVETQYF. CDR3 DNA: TGTGCCAGCAGCGTCGGCCTGCTAGCGGGAGTTGAGACCCAGTACTTC.

The genes are TRBV11-1 and TRBJ2-3; TRBD2 aligns across 8 bases. Germline CDR1 SGHAT, CDR2 FQDESV (reference sequence). V dropped 1 base and J dropped 1; count of bases not matched to a gene: 4. The CDR3 totals 16 residues. CDR3 protein: CASSLDRAGGTDTQYF. The CDR3 DNA reads as TGTGCCAGCAGCTTAGATCGAGCGGGGGGCACAGATACGCAGTATTTT.

This chain uses TRBV6-1 with TRBJ1-2, with D unresolved. CDR3 length: 15 residues. V lost 5 bases and J lost 4, with 17 bases in between. Per the germline V gene, CDR1 is MNHNS and CDR2 is SASEGT. CDR3 sequence (DNA): TGTGCCAGCAGTTCCGGAGACTTTCGCCCCTATGGCTACACCTTC. It translates to CASSSGDFRPYGYTF.

The chain carries TRBV9 and TRBJ1-1; D not certain. From germline, CDR1 is SGDLS and CDR2 YYNGEE. CDR3 length: 14 amino acids. V lost 0 bases, J lost 1 base, and 7 bases lay in between. This CDR3 is CASSVVVKNTEAFF. The CDR3 bases are TGTGCCAGCAGCGTAGTAGTTAAGAACACTGAAGCTTTCTTT.

This chain connects TRBV27 to TRBJ1-1; tentative D call: TRBD1 (6 bases). V was shortened by 0 bases and J by 6 bases, with 14 bases between the two germline ends. The CDR3 is 15 residues long. Germline assignment: CDR1 MNHEY and CDR2 SMNVEV (reference sequence). The CDR3 here is CASSLSRGQYAEAFF. DNA of the CDR3: TGTGCCAGCAGTTTATCGCGGGGACAATATGCTGAAGCTTTCTTT.

The CDR3 bases are TGTGCCAGCAGTGAAACGCGGCTAATGCCGTTCGAGCAGTACTTC. Amino acid sequence: CASSETRLMPFEQYF. The chain carries TRBV25-1 and TRBJ2-7; D is uncertain. The CDR3 sequence is 15 residues long. Germline assignment: CDR1 MGHDK and CDR2 SYGVNS. Trimming removed 2 bases from V and 6 bases from J, with 17 bases in between.

The V and J genes are TRBV12-5 and TRBJ2-5; no reliable D call. The J call may be mistaken, given a closer DNA end match to TRBJ2-7. CDR3 length: 12 residues. CDR1 is LGHNT and CDR2 is FRNRAP in the germline V gene. The CDR3 nucleotides read TGTGCTAGTGGTTTGGAGGGCTACGAGCAGTACTTC. Encoded protein: CASGLEGYEQYF.

Only one count was recorded for this clone. The rearrangement links TRBV2 to TRBJ2-5, with 12 bases matching TRBD2. Germline assignment: CDR1 SNHLY and CDR2 FYNNEI. The V segment lost 10 bases and the J segment 5 bases; nucleotides outside the gene matches: 8. The CDR3 is 14 amino acids. Written as DNA, the CDR3 is TGTGCCACCAAGCTAGCGGGAGGGAGTGAGACCCAGTACTTC. It is translated as CATKLAGGSETQYF.